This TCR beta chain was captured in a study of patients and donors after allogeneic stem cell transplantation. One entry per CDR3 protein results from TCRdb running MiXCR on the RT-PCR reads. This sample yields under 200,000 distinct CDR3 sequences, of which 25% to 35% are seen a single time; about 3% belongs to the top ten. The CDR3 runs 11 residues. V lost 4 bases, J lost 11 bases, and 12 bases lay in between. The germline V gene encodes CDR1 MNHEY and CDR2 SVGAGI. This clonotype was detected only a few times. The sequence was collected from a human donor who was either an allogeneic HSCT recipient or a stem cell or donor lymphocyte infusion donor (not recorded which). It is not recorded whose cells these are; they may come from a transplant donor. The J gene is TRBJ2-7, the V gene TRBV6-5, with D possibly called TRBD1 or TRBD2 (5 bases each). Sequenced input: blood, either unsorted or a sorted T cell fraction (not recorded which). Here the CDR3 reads CASSSAGTEYF. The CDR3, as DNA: TGTGCCAGCAGTTCCGCCGGGACGGAGTACTTC.